This T cell receptor (beta chain) was found in a study of cytomegalovirus exposure and HLA in healthy donors. Both 60 Vbeta primers and 13 Jbeta primers went into the PCR. The protocol was immunoSEQ multiplex PCR, while the TCRdb copy is restricted to in-frame clones and leaves out a portion. The sample includes more than 150,000 clones, approximately 80% of them seen just once. CDR3 length: 13 amino acids. CDR1 and CDR2 from the germline V gene are SEHNR and FQNEAQ (reference sequence). The trim removed 10 bases at V and 7 bases at J, leaving 7 bases unmatched. This chain connects TRBV7-9 to TRBJ2-2, with 9 bases fitting TRBD1. The source material was PBMCs. This receptor was identified in a girl between 10 and 17 years old in good health and CMV-seropositive. The CDR3 region has the DNA TGTGCCACTGGACAGGGGATGAACGGGGAGCTGTTTTTT. Residues: CATGQGMNGELFF.